This TCR beta chain was identified in a study of blood T cell repertoires in COVID-19 (dated by TCRdb to the early 2020s). Concerning the study at large: The collaborator samples originated in the United States, Italy and Spain and spanned the acute and convalescent phases of COVID-19. The material from the prospective study consisted of cDNA or gDNA derived from T cells, B-cell-depleted T cells, or PBMCs. The dataset comprised deeply sampled blood TCRbeta repertoires from subjects exposed to, actively infected with, or recovered from COVID-19. A freely available public database, intended as a resource for researchers studying the immune response to SARS-CoV-2, is where the repertoires were released. Samples were obtained from the ongoing ImmuneRACE study (first 160 participants) and from 1,000 to 1,500 subjects provided by 6 global collaborators. The sample metadata nearly always contained a de-identified subject ID, COVID-19 status, age in years and sex. Where HLA class I and class II types were available, the types were taken from metadata supplied by the sample provider, not from assay-based typing. The study at large found these results: How much clinical and demographic metadata was included differed by source and by participant, and the metadata was provided uncurated.

Concerning this clone: It lacks a known antigen. Base qualities are not at hand, and no much larger clone is one base apart.

TCRbeta CDR3 regions were amplified from genomic DNA by means of the immunoSEQ Assay, a bias-controlled multiplex PCR. The study's processing was this. The number of nucleated cells in each sample was estimated by amplification of reference gene primers within the assay. Sequence reads were collapsed and filtered to measure the absolute abundance of every unique TCRbeta CDR3 rearrangement. For each sample, productive Simpson clonality was calculated by taking the square root of Simpson's diversity index across productive rearrangements. This is the immuneACCESS table as TCRdb keeps it, with only in-frame sequences that have V and J called. A part of the clones is gone; compared with another copy, unresolved V genes explain less than half, and the rest is unexplained. V, J and clone size are those of that table, while D and trimming were read from the DNA. Present in this sample are some 50,000 clones, roughly nine tenths of which were seen just once. Around 6% of the sample belongs to the ten largest clones.

Collaborating institutions collected whole blood in K2EDTA tubes following their own protocols. For TCRbeta analysis, collaborator samples were shipped as frozen whole blood, as isolated PBMCs, or as DNA extracted from either sample type. The germline V gene yields MNHEY for CDR1 and SVGEGT for CDR2. Reading from cysteine to phenylalanine, the CDR3 counts 14 amino acids. Just CDR3 DNA is preserved here, 42 bases in frame from base 1. Trimming removed 2 bases from V and 7 bases from J; the gene matches leave 6 bases unexplained. Sequencing was carried out using peripheral blood. This sequence originates from a man aged 65 to 85 with active COVID-19. Recombination linked TRBV6-2 or TRBV6-3 to TRBJ2-5, with 8 central nucleotides matching TRBD1. In nucleotides, the sequence is TGTGCCAGCAGTTACCCCGGACAGGGTAGGACCCAGTACTTC. Its amino acids are CASSYPGQGRTQYF.